A single sample is the source of the 23 T cell receptor beta chains below, sequenced in a study of blood T cell repertoires in COVID-19. Libraries were prepared by immunoSEQ multiplex PCR; TCRdb keeps only in-frame clonotypes and omits some of them. The table includes some 180,000 clones, roughly 85% detected once. Source material: PBMCs or T cells enriched from blood (not recorded which). These receptors originate from a woman aged 70-85 years in a cohort exposed to, infected with or recovered from COVID-19 (not recorded which).

This chain uses TRBV9 with TRBJ2-2; TRBD1 might be the D (6 bases). The CDR3 is 15 amino acids. CDR1 SGDLS and CDR2 YYNGEE come from the germline V gene. Trimming pared 0 bases from V and 1 base from J, leaving 7 bases between. CDR3 sequence reads: CASSVDRENTGELFF. The CDR3 nucleotides are TGTGCCAGCAGCGTAGACAGGGAGAACACCGGGGAGCTGTTTTTT.

The chain carries TRBV12-3 or TRBV12-4 and TRBJ2-1; D perhaps matches TRBD2 (5 bases). CDR3 length: 13 amino acids. V dropped 3 bases and J dropped 4 bases, with 7 bases sitting between them. This CDR3 reads CASSFRDYNEQFF. The DNA of the CDR3 is TGTGCCAGCAGTTTCCGGGATTACAATGAGCAGTTCTTC.

The rearrangement joins TRBV6-2 or TRBV6-3 to TRBJ1-1; D possibly corresponds to TRBD1 (5 bases). Germline CDR1 is MNHEY and CDR2 is SVGEGT. V was shortened by 2 bases and J by 1 base, with 5 bases between the two germline ends. CDR3 size: 13 residues. DNA for the CDR3: TGTGCCAGCAGTTACGACAGGAACACTGAAGCTTTCTTT. Translating it yields CASSYDRNTEAFF.

The chain uses TRBV7-9 and TRBJ1-2; D call uncertain. Looked up from germline, CDR1 is SEHNR and CDR2 is FQNEAQ (reference sequence). V was shortened by 2 bases and J by 6 bases, with 13 bases between the two germline ends. This CDR3 is built from 14 residues. For the CDR3, the DNA is TGTGCCAGCAGCTTACAGCACAGCCGCAATGGCTACACCTTC. Translated, it gives CASSLQHSRNGYTF.

This chain uses TRBV24-1 with TRBJ2-5; possibly TRBD1 for D (7 bases). In germline, CDR1 is KGHDR, CDR2 SFDVKD. The V end lost 3 bases, the J end lost 4 bases, and 14 bases lay between the germline ends. This CDR3 contains 15 residues. The CDR3 DNA reads TGTGCCACCAGTGATATCAGGGGGGACGGAGAGACCCAGTACTTC. This gives the protein CATSDIRGDGETQYF.

This clone was seen a single time. The V gene is TRBV7-2, the J gene TRBJ1-2; D might be TRBD1 (5 bases). V dropped 3 bases and J dropped 0 bases, with 11 bases sitting between them. CDR3 length: 15 residues. Germline assignment: CDR1 SGHTA and CDR2 FQGNSA. As DNA, the CDR3 is TGTGCCAGCAGCTTTGCGGGGGTCTCTAACTATGGCTACACCTTC. Translating it yields CASSFAGVSNYGYTF.

This clone was seen a few times. The rearrangement joins TRBV3-1 (or the pseudogene TRBV3-2) to TRBJ1-2; D remains unclear. This CDR3 comprises 14 residues. Germline lookup yields CDR1 LGHDT and CDR2 YNNKEL (reference sequence). V lost 1 base and J lost 3, with 9 bases in between. CDR3 nucleotide sequence: TGTGCCAGCAGCCAAGGCGGATGGGACTATGGCTACACCTTC. Its translation: CASSQGGWDYGYTF.

This clone was recorded once. The rearrangement uses TRBV7-2 and TRBJ1-2; the D gene is possibly TRBD1 (6 bases). V lost 0 bases to trimming and J lost 1 base, with 12 bases between them. CDR3 size: 16 residues. Germline lookup yields CDR1 SGHTA and CDR2 FQGNSA. The CDR3 region has the DNA TGTGCCAGCAGCTTAGCCCCGGGGGGCCGTAACTATGGCTACACCTTC. Protein: CASSLAPGGRNYGYTF.

This chain joins TRBV11-2 and TRBJ1-2, with TRBD1 matching over 9 bases. Per the germline V gene, CDR1 is SGHAT and CDR2 is FQNNGV. Trimming took 5 bases from V and 2 from J; bases not matched to a gene: 3. The CDR3 totals 14 residues. The CDR3 spells CASSTGQGNYGYTF. The CDR3 nucleotides read TGTGCCAGCAGCACCGGACAGGGGAACTATGGCTACACCTTC.

The genes are TRBV4-1 and TRBJ1-3; D not resolved. There are 16 residues in the CDR3. The V and J ends lost 1 base and 0 bases respectively, with 10 bases between them. CDR1 is MGHRA, CDR2 YSYEKL, per germline. The CDR3: CASSQAYPVSGNTIYF. CDR3 coding DNA: TGCGCCAGCAGCCAAGCGTATCCAGTCTCTGGAAACACCATATATTTT.

This chain connects TRBV18 to TRBJ2-1, with 10 bases aligning to TRBD2. Germline assignment: CDR1 KGHSH and CDR2 LQKENI. The V segment lost 4 bases and the J segment 5 bases; nucleotides outside the gene matches: 5. The CDR3 runs 15 residues. CDR3 coding DNA: TGTGCCAGCTCACTGCGGCTAGCGGGGGACAATGAGCAGTTCTTC. Translation gives CASSLRLAGDNEQFF.

CDR3 loop: CASSLMSGGLYNEQFF. In DNA, the CDR3 is TGTGCCAGCAGCTTAATGTCAGGGGGCCTGTACAATGAGCAGTTCTTC. The V call is TRBV7-6, the J call TRBJ2-1; TRBD1 matches at 8 bases. Looked up from germline, CDR1 is SGHVS and CDR2 is FNYEAQ. The CDR3 spans 16 residues. The V segment lost 2 bases and the J segment 4 bases; nucleotides outside the gene matches: 7.

This clone was recorded a few times. This chain uses TRBV19 with TRBJ2-7; TRBD2 matches 13 bases. J lost 3 bases, V lost 5 bases, and 10 bases had no gene match. Looked up from germline, CDR1 is LNHDA and CDR2 is SQIVND (reference sequence). The CDR3 runs to 17 residues. In DNA, the CDR3 is TGTGCCAGTAGTCCCGGGACTAGCGGGATGTTTCTCTACGAGCAGTACTTC. Protein sequence: CASSPGTSGMFLYEQYF.

This clone was counted only a few times. In nucleotides, the CDR3 is TGTGCCAGCAGTCCAGGGGGCGAAACCTATGGCTACACCTTC. Translated, it gives CASSPGGETYGYTF. The chain carries TRBV7-9 and TRBJ1-2; 8 bases fit TRBD1. The CDR3 has 14 residues. V trimming: 6 bases; J trimming: 4 bases; junction bases outside the gene matches: 7. Germline V gene sequence: CDR1 SEHNR, CDR2 FQNEAQ (reference sequence).

The genes are TRBV3-1 (or the pseudogene TRBV3-2) and TRBJ1-2; a weak D match, TRBD1 (5 bases). The CDR3 sequence is 14 residues long. V was cut by 5 bases and J by 8 bases, with 18 bases left in between. Germline values: CDR1 LGHDT, CDR2 YNNKEL (reference sequence). CDR3 coding DNA: TGTGCCAGCAGCAGCCAAGTTGCAGGGTTGGGCTACACCTTC. Translating it yields CASSSQVAGLGYTF.

The J gene is TRBJ1-5, the V gene TRBV18, with TRBD1 identical over 8 bases. The CDR3 consists of 14 residues. CDR1 is KGHSH, CDR2 LQKENI, per germline. The junction had 3 bases not matched to a gene; V was cut back by 5 bases and J by 3 bases. CDR3 sequence: CASSRTGPNQPQHF. The CDR3 DNA reads TGTGCCAGCTCAAGGACAGGGCCCAATCAGCCCCAGCATTTT.

The gene calls are TRBV18 and TRBJ2-2, with D tentatively TRBD2 (5 bases). The CDR3 consists of 14 residues. With 10 bases removed from V and 0 bases from J, the gap between germline ends came to 12 bases. Germline CDR1 reads KGHSH; CDR2 reads LQKENI. The CDR3 region has the DNA TGTGCCACAGGAGGTAGGACGAACACCGGGGAGCTGTTTTTT. It yields the protein CATGGRTNTGELFF.

This chain connects TRBV7-8 to TRBJ2-3; 15 nucleotides match TRBD2. This CDR3 spans 18 amino acids. Germline loops: CDR1 SGHVS, CDR2 FQNEAQ. The J segment lost 1 base and the V segment lost 5 bases, leaving 7 bases of the junction unmatched. The CDR3 DNA reads TGTGCCAGCAGCCACGGACTAGCGGGAGGGAGGCGCACAGATACGCAGTATTTT. This codes for CASSHGLAGGRRTDTQYF.

This chain uses TRBV28 with TRBJ2-7; D possibly corresponds to TRBD2 (5 bases). The CDR3 totals 14 residues. The V end was cut by 3 bases, the J end by 3 bases, with 12 bases between. Germline loops: CDR1 MDHEN, CDR2 SYDVKM. Here the CDR3 DNA reads TGTGCCAGCAGTTTTGCGGGTCCGATCTACGAGCAGTACTTC. It yields the protein CASSFAGPIYEQYF. Combining the CDR3 with reference TRBV28 and TRBJ2-7 gives the whole variable domain DVKVTQSSRYLVKRTGEKVFLECVQDMDHENMFWYRQDPGLGLRLIYFSYDVKMKEKGDIPEGYSVSREKKERFSLILESASTNQTSMYLCASSFAGPIYEQYFGPGTRLTVT.

The CDR3 region is CASSSGASNQPQHF. CDR3 coding DNA: TGTGCCAGTAGCAGCGGGGCGAGCAATCAGCCCCAGCATTTT. The chain recombines TRBV19 with TRBJ1-5; weak D call: TRBD1 (5 bases). Germline V lookup: CDR1 LNHDA, CDR2 SQIVND (reference sequence). This CDR3 spans 14 amino acids. V was trimmed by 6 bases and J by 1 base, leaving 10 bases between them.

The chain is built from TRBV11-1 and TRBJ2-1; 10 positions match TRBD2. The CDR3 extends over 15 amino acids. V shed 5 bases, J shed 1 base, and the junction held 2 bases outside the gene matches. CDR1 SGHAT and CDR2 FQDESV come from the germline V gene (reference sequence). CDR3 nucleotides: TGTGCCAGCAGCCTACTAGCGGGATCCTACAATGAGCAGTTCTTC. It codes for CASSLLAGSYNEQFF.

The V and J genes are TRBV5-6 and TRBJ1-2, with D possibly TRBD1 on 5 matching bases. Trimming left V 4 bases short and J 13 bases short, with 32 bases between. Germline lookup yields CDR1 SGHDT and CDR2 YYEEEE. The CDR3 runs 17 residues. The CDR3: CASSAVQSGHPFWLSTF. DNA for the CDR3: TGTGCCAGCAGCGCCGTCCAATCCGGACATCCTTTTTGGCTAAGCACCTTC.

This rearrangement joins TRBV5-1 to TRBJ2-2; 7 bases map to TRBD1. The germline V gene encodes CDR1 SGHRS and CDR2 YFSETQ. This CDR3 comprises 17 residues. After removal of 4 bases from V and 5 bases from J, the junction contained 14 bases not matched to a gene. In nucleotides, the CDR3 is TGCGCCAGCAGCCTATTCTATGCGACAGGGAGTACCGGGGAGCTGTTTTTT. The encoded protein is CASSLFYATGSTGELFF.